The rows below give T cell receptor beta chains drawn from one sample of a study of cytomegalovirus exposure and HLA in healthy donors. Profiled with immunoSEQ multiplex PCR; TCRdb holds only in-frame clones, not every one. The data contain about 210,000 clones, 80% to 90% of them seen just once; the ten biggest clones take up around 0.34%. Sequenced: PBMCs. The receptors derive from a woman aged 25 to 39 in good health and CMV-seronegative. Both conserved end residues are part of each CDR3. A D gene is named only where the DNA matches it firmly. Rows give clone size only sometimes, using once, few, many, or a class for an expanded clone.

TRBV19,-,TRBD1,TRBJ1-2,CASSDRGDYGYTF,TGTGCCAGTAGTGACAGGGGGGACTATGGCTACACCTTC
TRBV5-6,once,TRBD1,TRBJ2-1,CASSLGGRGTLLSYNEQFF,TGTGCCAGCAGCTTGGGTGGCAGGGGGACACTTCTCTCCTACAATGAGCAGTTCTTC
TRBV2,once,-,TRBJ2-1,CASSALASSYNEQFF,TGTGCCAGCAGTGCTTTAGCGAGCTCCTACAATGAGCAGTTCTTC
TRBV29-1,-,-,TRBJ1-1,CSARGLDTEAFF,TGCAGCGCACGGGGTTTGGACACTGAAGCTTTCTTT
TRBV12-5,-,-,TRBJ1-2,CASGLRIQGQTF,TGTGCTAGTGGTTTGCGGATCCAGGGGCAGACCTTC
TRBV6-1,-,-,TRBJ2-3,CASSDPSRTSTDTQYF,TGTGCCAGCAGTGACCCGAGCAGGACTAGCACAGATACGCAGTATTTT
TRBV7-7,-,-,TRBJ2-6,CASSRNRDNVLTF,TGTGCTAGCAGTCGTAACCGGGACAACGTCCTGACTTTC
TRBV5-1,-,-,TRBJ2-5,CASSLQGSRETQYF,TGCGCCAGCAGCTTGCAGGGAAGCCGGGAGACCCAGTACTTC
TRBV7-3,-,-,TRBJ1-1,CASSLGSYTEAFF,TGTGCCAGCAGCTTAGGCTCCTACACTGAAGCTTTCTTT
TRBV5-1,-,-,TRBJ1-4,CASSSRQTANEKLFF,TGCGCCAGCAGCTCACGACAGACCGCTAATGAAAAACTGTTTTTT
TRBV5-8,-,-,TRBJ1-1,CASTLTSGVNTEAFF,TGTGCCAGCACCCTCACCTCAGGGGTGAACACTGAAGCTTTCTTT
TRBV2,few,-,TRBJ2-5,CASSGATPQETQYF,TGTGCCAGCAGTGGGGCCACGCCCCAAGAGACCCAGTACTTC
TRBV9,-,TRBD1,TRBJ2-5,CASSAEGAETQYF,TGTGCCAGCAGCGCTGAGGGGGCCGAGACCCAGTACTTC
TRBV28,-,-,TRBJ2-5,CASRLPGGETQYF,TGTGCCAGCAGACTCCCAGGGGGGGAGACCCAGTACTTC
TRBV19,-,TRBD2,TRBJ2-3,CASSKGLAGHTDTQYF,TGTGCCAGTAGTAAGGGACTAGCGGGACACACAGATACGCAGTATTTT
TRBV7-9,-,TRBD2,TRBJ2-2,CARGLAGELFF,TGTGCCAGGGGACTAGCCGGGGAGCTGTTTTTT
TRBV9,-,-,TRBJ1-1,CASSEGGVEAFF,TGTGCCAGCTCCGAGGGGGGGGTTGAAGCTTTCTTT
TRBV6-1,-,-,TRBJ2-7,CASSGGPGVTYEQYF,TGTGCCAGCAGTGGAGGGCCAGGTGTCACCTACGAGCAGTACTTC
TRBV20-1,-,TRBD2,TRBJ2-1,CSAMGGNEQFF,TGCAGTGCAATGGGGGGGAATGAGCAGTTCTTC
TRBV4-1,-,TRBD2,TRBJ2-5,CASSQGGGGAETQYF,TGCGCCAGCAGCCAAGGAGGCGGGGGGGCAGAGACCCAGTACTTC
TRBV27,-,-,TRBJ2-2,CASNLRGGNTGELFF,TGTGCCAGCAATCTCAGGGGCGGAAACACCGGGGAGCTGTTTTTT
TRBV5-4,-,-,TRBJ2-3,CASSRRGGRGGTDTQYF,TGTGCCAGCAGTCGGCGCGGGGGCCGGGGCGGCACAGATACGCAGTATTTT
TRBV30,-,-,TRBJ1-5,CAWSRGADQPQHF,TGTGCCTGGAGTCGGGGGGCTGATCAGCCCCAGCATTTT
TRBV6-1,-,-,TRBJ1-4,CASSRSGDGEKLFF,TGTGCCAGCAGTAGATCAGGGGATGGTGAAAAACTGTTTTTT
TRBV14,once,-,TRBJ2-6,CASSLQTGANVLTF,TGTGCCAGCAGCCTTCAAACTGGGGCCAACGTCCTGACTTTC